The 5 T cell receptor beta chains presented below share a single source sample, sequenced in a study of response to subunit inactivated influenza vaccine. TCRdb called the RT-PCR reads again in MiXCR, with one record for every CDR3 protein. The sample has about 570,000 distinct CDR3 sequences, approximately 11% seen once; the top ten hold approximately 10%. Separately, the same data were catalogued under a study of T cells expressing NK-cell markers. From that report: The TCR beta cDNA came from 5'RACE template switching with UMIs.

Sample: PBMCs from blood, taken on the day of vaccination. Source of these receptors: a man aged 45-65 years who received an inactivated influenza vaccine.

The V and J genes are TRBV29-1 and TRBJ2-1; TRBD1 might be the D (6 bases). CDR1 SQVTM and CDR2 ANQGSEA come from the germline V gene. Trimming shortened V by 6 bases and J by 2 bases, and 14 bases separated the two germline ends. CDR3 length equals 14 residues. The CDR3 is CSVRSGTTYNEQFF. DNA of the CDR3: TGCAGCGTACGATCCGGGACAACCTACAATGAGCAGTTCTTC.

There are many counts of this clonotype. V usage is TRBV10-3 and J usage is TRBJ2-3; D uncertain. Trimming left V 0 bases short and J 2 bases short, with 9 bases between. This CDR3 is built from 15 residues. Per germline, CDR1 ENHRY and CDR2 SYGVKD. In nucleotides, the CDR3 is TGTGCCATCAGTGAGTCCAATCTTAACACAGATACGCAGTATTTT. Amino acids: CAISESNLNTDTQYF.

The CDR3 is CASSLGGETGELFF. CDR3 sequence (DNA): TGTGCCAGCAGCTTAGGGGGCGAGACCGGGGAGCTGTTTTTT. The V gene is TRBV7-6, the J gene TRBJ2-2, with a possible D match to TRBD1 (5 bases). The germline V and J ends were trimmed by 1 base and 5 bases, with 8 bases remaining between them. The length of the CDR3 is 14 residues. CDR1 and CDR2 from the germline V gene are SGHVS and FNYEAQ.

The rearrangement links TRBV5-1 to TRBJ2-3; D remains unclear. The V end lost 1 base, the J end lost 2 bases, and 11 bases lay between the germline ends. There are 15 residues in the CDR3. Germline V gene lookup returns CDR1 SGHRS and CDR2 YFSETQ. The CDR3 coding sequence is TGCGCCAGCAGCTTGCAGCGCCAGAACACAGATACGCAGTATTTT. Translated: CASSLQRQNTDTQYF.

This clonotype was detected a few times. The chain uses TRBV30 and TRBJ2-1, with TRBD2 matching 10 bases. V shed 4 bases, J shed 4 bases, and the junction held 4 bases outside the gene matches. Germline CDR1 is GTSNPN and CDR2 is SVGIG (reference sequence). The CDR3 is made up of 14 amino acids. For the CDR3, the DNA is TGTGCCTGGAAAGCGGGAGGGCCTTACAATGAGCAGTTCTTC. Its protein is CAWKAGGPYNEQFF.